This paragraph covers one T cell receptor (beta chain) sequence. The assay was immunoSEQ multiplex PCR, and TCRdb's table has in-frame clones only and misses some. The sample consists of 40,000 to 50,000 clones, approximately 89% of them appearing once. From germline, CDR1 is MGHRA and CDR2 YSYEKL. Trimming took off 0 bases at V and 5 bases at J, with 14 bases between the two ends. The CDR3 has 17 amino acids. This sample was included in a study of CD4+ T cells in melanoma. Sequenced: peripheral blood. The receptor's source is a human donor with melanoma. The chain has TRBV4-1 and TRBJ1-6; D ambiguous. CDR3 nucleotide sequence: TGCGCCAGCAGCCAAGATAACACAGCGGCTGATAATTCACCCCTCCACTTT. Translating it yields CASSQDNTAADNSPLHF.